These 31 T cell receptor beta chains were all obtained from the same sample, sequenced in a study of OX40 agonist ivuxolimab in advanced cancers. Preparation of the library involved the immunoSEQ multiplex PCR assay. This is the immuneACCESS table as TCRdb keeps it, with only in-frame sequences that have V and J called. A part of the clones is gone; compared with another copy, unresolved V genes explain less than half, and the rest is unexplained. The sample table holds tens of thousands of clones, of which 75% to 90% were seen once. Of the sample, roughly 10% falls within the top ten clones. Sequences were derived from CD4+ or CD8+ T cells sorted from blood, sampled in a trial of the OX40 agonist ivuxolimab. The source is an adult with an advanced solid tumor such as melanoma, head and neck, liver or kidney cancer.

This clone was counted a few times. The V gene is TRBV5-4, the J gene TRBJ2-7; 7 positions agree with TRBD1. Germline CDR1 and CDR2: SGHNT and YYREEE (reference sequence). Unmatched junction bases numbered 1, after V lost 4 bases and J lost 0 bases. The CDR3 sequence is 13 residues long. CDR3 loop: CASSRQGSYEQYF. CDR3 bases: TGTGCCAGCAGCCGACAGGGCTCCTACGAGCAGTACTTC.

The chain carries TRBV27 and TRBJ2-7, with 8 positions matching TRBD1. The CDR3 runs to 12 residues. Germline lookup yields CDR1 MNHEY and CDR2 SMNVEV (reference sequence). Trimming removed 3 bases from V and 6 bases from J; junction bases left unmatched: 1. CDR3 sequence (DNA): TGTGCCAGCAGTTTCGGACAGGGCGAGCAGTACTTC. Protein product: CASSFGQGEQYF.

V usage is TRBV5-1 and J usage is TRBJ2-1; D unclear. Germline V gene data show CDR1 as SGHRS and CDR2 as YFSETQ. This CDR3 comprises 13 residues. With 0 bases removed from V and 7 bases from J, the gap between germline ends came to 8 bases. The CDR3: CASSLGLLNEQFF. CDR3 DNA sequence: TGCGCCAGCAGCTTGGGACTCCTGAATGAGCAGTTCTTC. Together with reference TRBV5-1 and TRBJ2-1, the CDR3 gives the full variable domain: KAGVTQTPRYLIKTRGQQVTLSCSPISGHRSVSWYQQTPGQGLQFLFEYFSETQRNKGNFPGRFSGRQFSNSRSEMNVSTLELGDSALYLCASSLGLLNEQFFGPGTRLTVL.

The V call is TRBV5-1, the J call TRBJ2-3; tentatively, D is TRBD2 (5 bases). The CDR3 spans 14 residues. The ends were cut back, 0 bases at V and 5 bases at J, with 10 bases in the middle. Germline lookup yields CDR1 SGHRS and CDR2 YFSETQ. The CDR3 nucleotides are TGCGCCAGCAGCTTGGCGACTGAGGGAGATACGCAGTATTTT. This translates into CASSLATEGDTQYF.

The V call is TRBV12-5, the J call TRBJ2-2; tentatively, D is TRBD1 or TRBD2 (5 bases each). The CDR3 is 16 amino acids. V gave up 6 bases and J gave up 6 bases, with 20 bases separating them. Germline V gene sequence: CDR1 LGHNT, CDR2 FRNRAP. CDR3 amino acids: CASGRTAQGVAGELFF. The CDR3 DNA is TGTGCTAGTGGCAGGACTGCCCAAGGGGTCGCCGGGGAGCTGTTTTTT.

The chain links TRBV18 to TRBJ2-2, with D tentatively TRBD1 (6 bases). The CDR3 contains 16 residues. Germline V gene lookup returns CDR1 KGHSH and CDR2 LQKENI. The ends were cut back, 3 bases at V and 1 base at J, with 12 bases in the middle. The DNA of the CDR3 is TGTGCCAGCTCACCCTGGGACATAGGGAACACCGGGGAGCTGTTTTTT. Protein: CASSPWDIGNTGELFF.

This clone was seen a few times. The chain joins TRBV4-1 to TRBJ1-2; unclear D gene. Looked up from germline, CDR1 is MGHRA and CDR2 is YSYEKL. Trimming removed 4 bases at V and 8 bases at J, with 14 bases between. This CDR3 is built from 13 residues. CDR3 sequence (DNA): TGCGCCAGCAGCCCGCGAGTAGGGTTGGGCTACACCTTC. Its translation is CASSPRVGLGYTF.

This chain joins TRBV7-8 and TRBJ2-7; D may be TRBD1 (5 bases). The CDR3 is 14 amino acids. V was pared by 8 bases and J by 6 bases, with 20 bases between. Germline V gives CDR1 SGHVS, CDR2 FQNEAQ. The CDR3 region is CASRPARGGVEQYF. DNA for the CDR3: TGTGCCAGCCGACCCGCTAGGGGCGGAGTCGAGCAGTACTTC.

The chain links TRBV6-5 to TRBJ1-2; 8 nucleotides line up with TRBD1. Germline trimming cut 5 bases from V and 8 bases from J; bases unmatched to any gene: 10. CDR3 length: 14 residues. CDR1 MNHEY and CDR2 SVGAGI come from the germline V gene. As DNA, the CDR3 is TGTGCCAGCAGTCAGACAGGGGAGACTACCGGCTACACCTTC. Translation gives CASSQTGETTGYTF.

The CDR3 is CATSRDYSRWGDKSGYTF. The CDR3 region has the DNA TGTGCCACCAGCAGAGATTACTCCCGGTGGGGGGATAAAAGTGGCTACACCTTC. The chain has TRBV15 and TRBJ1-2, with D perhaps TRBD1 (5 bases). Germline CDR1 and CDR2: LNHNV and YYDKDF (reference sequence). This CDR3 region has 18 residues. Trimming took off 0 bases at V and 7 bases at J, with 24 bases between the two ends.

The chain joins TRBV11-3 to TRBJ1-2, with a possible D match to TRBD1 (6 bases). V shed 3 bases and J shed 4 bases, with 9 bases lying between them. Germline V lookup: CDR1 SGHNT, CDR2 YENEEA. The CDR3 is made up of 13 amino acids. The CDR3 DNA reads TGTGCCAGCAGCTTGGGACACCCCTATGGCTACACCTTC. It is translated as CASSLGHPYGYTF.

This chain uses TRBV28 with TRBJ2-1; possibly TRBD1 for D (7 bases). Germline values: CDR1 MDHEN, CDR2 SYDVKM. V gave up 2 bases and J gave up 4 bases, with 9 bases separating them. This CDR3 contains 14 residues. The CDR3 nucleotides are TGTGCCAGCAGTTTACCAGGGGGGTACAATGAGCAGTTCTTC. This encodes CASSLPGGYNEQFF.

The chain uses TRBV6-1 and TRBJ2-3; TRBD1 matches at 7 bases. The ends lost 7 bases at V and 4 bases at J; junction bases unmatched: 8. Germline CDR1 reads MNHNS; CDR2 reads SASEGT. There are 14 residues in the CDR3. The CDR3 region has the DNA TGTGCCAGCAATATCAGGGGGAGCTCAGATACGCAGTATTTT. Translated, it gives CASNIRGSSDTQYF.

The CDR3: CSASSSYEQYF. The CDR3 DNA is TGCAGTGCGAGTAGCTCCTACGAGCAGTACTTC. The chain recombines TRBV20-1 with TRBJ2-7; D gene uncertain. V was cut by 6 bases and J by 0 bases, with 6 bases left in between. The CDR3 totals 11 residues. Germline CDR1 DFQATT, CDR2 SNEGSKA (reference sequence).

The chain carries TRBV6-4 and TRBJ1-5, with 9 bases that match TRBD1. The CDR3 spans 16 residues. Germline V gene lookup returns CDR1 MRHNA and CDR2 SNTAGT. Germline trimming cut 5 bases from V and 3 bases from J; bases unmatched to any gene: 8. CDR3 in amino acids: CASSPGTGFPNQPQHF. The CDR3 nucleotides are TGTGCCAGCAGTCCCGGGACAGGGTTCCCCAATCAGCCCCAGCATTTT.

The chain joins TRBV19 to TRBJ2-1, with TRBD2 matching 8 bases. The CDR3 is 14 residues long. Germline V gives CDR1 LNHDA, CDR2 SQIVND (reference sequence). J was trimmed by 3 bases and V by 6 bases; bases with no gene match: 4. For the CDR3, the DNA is TGTGCCAGTAGCCCGGGACTAGTCTACAATGAGCAGTTCTTC. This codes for CASSPGLVYNEQFF.

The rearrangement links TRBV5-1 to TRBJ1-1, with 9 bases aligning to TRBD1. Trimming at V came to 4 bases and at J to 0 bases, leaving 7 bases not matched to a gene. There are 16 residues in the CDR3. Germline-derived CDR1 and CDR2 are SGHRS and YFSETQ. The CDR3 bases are TGCGCCAGCAGCGTCGGGACAGGGAGTATGAACACTGAAGCTTTCTTT. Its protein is CASSVGTGSMNTEAFF.

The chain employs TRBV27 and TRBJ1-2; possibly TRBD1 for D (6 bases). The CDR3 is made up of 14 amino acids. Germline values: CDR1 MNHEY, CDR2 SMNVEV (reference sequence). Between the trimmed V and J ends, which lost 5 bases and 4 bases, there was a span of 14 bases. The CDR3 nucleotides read TGTGCCAGCAGTCCCCGACAGGAGGGCTATGGCTACACCTTC. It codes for CASSPRQEGYGYTF.

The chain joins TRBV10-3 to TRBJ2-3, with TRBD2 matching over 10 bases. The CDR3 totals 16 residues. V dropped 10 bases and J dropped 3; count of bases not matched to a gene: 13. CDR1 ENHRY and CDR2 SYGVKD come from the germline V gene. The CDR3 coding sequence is TGTGCCAGCGCGTTGGCTAGCGGGAGTTCGACAGATACGCAGTATTTT. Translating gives CASALASGSSTDTQYF.

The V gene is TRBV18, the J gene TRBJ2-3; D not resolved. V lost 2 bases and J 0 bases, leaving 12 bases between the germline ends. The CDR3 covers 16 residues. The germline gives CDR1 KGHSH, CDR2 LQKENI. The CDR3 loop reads CASSPTASTSTDTQYF. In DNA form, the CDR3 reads TGTGCCAGCTCACCAACGGCCTCCACTAGCACAGATACGCAGTATTTT.

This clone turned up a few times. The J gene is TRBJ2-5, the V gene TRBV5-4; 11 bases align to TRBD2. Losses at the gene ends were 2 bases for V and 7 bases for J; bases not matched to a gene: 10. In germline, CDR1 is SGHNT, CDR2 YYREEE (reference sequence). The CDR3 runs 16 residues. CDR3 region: CASSFLAGGRRGTQYF. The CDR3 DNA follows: TGTGCCAGCAGCTTTCTAGCGGGGGGCCGGCGGGGGACCCAGTACTTC.

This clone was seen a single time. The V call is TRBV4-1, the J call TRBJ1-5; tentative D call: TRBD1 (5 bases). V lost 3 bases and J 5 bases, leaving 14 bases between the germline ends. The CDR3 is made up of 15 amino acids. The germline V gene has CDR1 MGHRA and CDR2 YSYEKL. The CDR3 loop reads CASSQAGNMYQPQHF. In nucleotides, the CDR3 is TGCGCCAGCAGCCAGGCAGGGAATATGTATCAGCCCCAGCATTTT.

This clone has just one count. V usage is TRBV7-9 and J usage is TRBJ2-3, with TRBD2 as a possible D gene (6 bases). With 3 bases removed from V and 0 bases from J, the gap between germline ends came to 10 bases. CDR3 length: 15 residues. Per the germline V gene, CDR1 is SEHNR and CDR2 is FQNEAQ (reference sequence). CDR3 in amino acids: CASSFSGTSTDTQYF. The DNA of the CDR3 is TGTGCCAGCAGCTTTAGCGGAACTAGCACAGATACGCAGTATTTT.

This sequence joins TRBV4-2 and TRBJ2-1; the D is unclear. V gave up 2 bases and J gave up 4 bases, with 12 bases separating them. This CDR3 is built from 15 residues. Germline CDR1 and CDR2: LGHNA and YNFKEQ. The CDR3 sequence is CASSQTEGRYNEQFF. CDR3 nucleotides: TGTGCCAGCAGCCAAACCGAAGGCCGTTACAATGAGCAGTTCTTC.

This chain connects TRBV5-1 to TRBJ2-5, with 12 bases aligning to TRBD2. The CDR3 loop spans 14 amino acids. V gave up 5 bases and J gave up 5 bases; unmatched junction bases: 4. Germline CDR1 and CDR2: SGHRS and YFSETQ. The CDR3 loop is CASRLAGGEETQYF. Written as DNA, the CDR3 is TGCGCCAGCAGGCTAGCGGGAGGGGAGGAGACCCAGTACTTC.

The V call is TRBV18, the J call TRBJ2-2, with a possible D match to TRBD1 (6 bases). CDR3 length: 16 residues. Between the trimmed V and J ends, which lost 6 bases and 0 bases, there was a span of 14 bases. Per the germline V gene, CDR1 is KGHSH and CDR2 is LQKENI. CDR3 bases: TGTGCCAGCTCGCGGAGGACAGCTGCGAACACCGGGGAGCTGTTTTTT. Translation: CASSRRTAANTGELFF.

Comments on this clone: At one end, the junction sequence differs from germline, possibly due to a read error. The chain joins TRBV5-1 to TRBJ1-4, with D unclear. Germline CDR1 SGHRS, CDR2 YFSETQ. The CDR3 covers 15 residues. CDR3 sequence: CASRLVVATNEKLFF. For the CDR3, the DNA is TGCGCCAGCCGCTTAGTTGTAGCAACTAATGAAAAACTGTTTTTT.

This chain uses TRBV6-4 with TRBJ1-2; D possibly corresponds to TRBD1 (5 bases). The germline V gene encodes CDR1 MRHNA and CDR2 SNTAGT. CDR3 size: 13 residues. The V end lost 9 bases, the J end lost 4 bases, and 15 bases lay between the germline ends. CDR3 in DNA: TGTGCCAGAAGAGGGCAGGGCGGCTATGGCTACACCTTC. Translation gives CARRGQGGYGYTF.

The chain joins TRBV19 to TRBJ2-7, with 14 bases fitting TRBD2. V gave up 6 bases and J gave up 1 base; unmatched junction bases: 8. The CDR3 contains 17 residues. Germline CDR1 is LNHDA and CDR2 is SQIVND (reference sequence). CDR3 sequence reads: CASSPGLAGARSYEQYF. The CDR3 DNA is TGTGCCAGTAGCCCGGGACTAGCGGGAGCTAGGTCCTACGAGCAGTACTTC.

The CDR3 reads CSVDVPPRWSGYTF. CDR3 in DNA: TGCAGCGTTGACGTGCCTCCTAGATGGTCTGGCTACACCTTC. V is TRBV29-1 and J is TRBJ1-2, with D uncertain. V lost 3 bases to trimming and J lost 7 bases, with 18 bases between them. The CDR3 runs 14 residues. From germline, CDR1 is SQVTM and CDR2 ANQGSEA.

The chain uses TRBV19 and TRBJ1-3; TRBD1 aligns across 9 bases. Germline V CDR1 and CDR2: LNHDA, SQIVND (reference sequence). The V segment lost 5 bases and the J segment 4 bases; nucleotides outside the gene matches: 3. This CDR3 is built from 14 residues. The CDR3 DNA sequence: TGTGCCAGTAGTTGGACAGGGGCCGGAAACACCATATATTTT. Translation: CASSWTGAGNTIYF. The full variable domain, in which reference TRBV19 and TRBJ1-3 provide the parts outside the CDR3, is DGGITQSPKYLFRKEGQNVTLSCEQNLNHDAMYWYRQDPGQGLRLIYYSQIVNDFQKGDIAEGYSVSREKKESFPLTVTSAQKNPTAFYLCASSWTGAGNTIYFGEGSWLTVV.